This T cell receptor (beta chain) appears in the sequencing data of a study of vaccination and CD4 T cells after COVID-19. Study details: Overlapping peptides of the spike proteins of SARS-CoV-2, HCoV-NL63, HCoV-OC43 and HCoV-229E were used for cell stimulation.

Concerning this clonotype itself: What it binds is not known.

The V gene lost 6 bases and the J gene lost 1 base, with 9 bases spanning the gap. Germline V gene sequence: CDR1 MNHEY, CDR2 SVGEGT. This CDR3 has 13 residues. Scientists ran DNA taken from cultured CD4+ T cells through the Oncomine TCR Beta short-read assay for sequencing. From cultured CD4+ T cells, genomic DNA was extracted. TCRdb recomputed calls from the PCR reads with MiXCR, one row per CDR3 protein. The sample shows thousands of distinct CDR3 sequences, under 45% of them seen only once. Treatment here: approximately nine-day PBMC culture with coronavirus spike peptide pools or control peptides (ViraFEST assay). From the unexposed donor, CD4+ T cells were collected ahead of the COVID-19 pandemic (2011-2018).

The sequencing sample was made of CD4+ T cells from blood, cultured in vitro. The TCR originated in a human donor in good health. The genes are TRBV6-2 or TRBV6-3 and TRBJ1-1; D is perhaps TRBD1 (5 bases). The CDR3 loop reads CASRGDPNTEAFF. The DNA of the CDR3 is TGTGCCAGCAGAGGGGACCCGAACACTGAAGCTTTCTTT.